This T cell receptor beta chain was sequenced during a study of blood T cell repertoires in COVID-19. Study details: There were acute and convalescent COVID-19 samples, and they came from the United States, Italy and Spain.

Original processing notes: The assay estimated nucleated cells by amplifying reference gene primers. The protocol was immunoSEQ multiplex PCR, while the TCRdb copy is restricted to in-frame clones and leaves out a portion. The V and J calls and clone size are taken from that table; D and trimming were inferred from the DNA. This sample yields fewer than 400,000 clones, of which less than 85% are seen a single time; around 1.8% belongs to the top ten. The CDR3 contains 17 residues. V dropped 5 bases and J dropped 2; count of bases not matched to a gene: 12. Per germline, CDR1 SEHNR and CDR2 FQNEAQ (reference sequence). The study recruited exposed participants who had met a COVID-19 case within 2 weeks before entry.

Sequenced: PBMCs or T cells enriched from blood (not recorded which). This sequence joins TRBV7-9 and TRBJ2-3, with 8 bases identical to TRBD1. The source is a woman aged 30 to 39 who had been exposed to COVID-19. The CDR3 DNA reads as TGTGCCAGCAGCCAGCCACCCGGACAGGGAAACACAGATACGCAGTATTTT. As protein: CASSQPPGQGNTDTQYF.